The clone carrying this TCR beta chain was counted once. Its antigen remains unidentified. The data were taken from a study of cytomegalovirus exposure and HLA in healthy donors. Study-level findings and limits: Rare TCR sequences dominated, though some public TCRs recurred in many donors.

PCR amplification relied on 60 Vbeta primers (plus 13 Jbeta primers). TCRdb keeps only in-frame clones here, not all; method: immunoSEQ multiplex PCR. The repertoire holds some 180,000 clones, with more than 65% as singletons. The sequencing sample was made of PBMCs. The sequence came from a woman aged 30 to 39 in good health and CMV-seropositive.

The CDR3 loop reads CASKLQGNTNYGYTF. In DNA, the CDR3 is TGTGCCAGCAAGTTACAGGGAAATACTAACTATGGCTACACCTTC. The chain recombines TRBV6-4 with TRBJ1-2, with a weak D call TRBD1 (6 bases). V was shortened by 7 bases and J by 0 bases, with 15 bases between the two germline ends. This CDR3 contains 15 residues. The germline V gene encodes CDR1 MRHNA and CDR2 SNTAGT.